Sequencing of this TCR beta chain was carried out in a study of blood T cells in healthy people across ages. This CDR3 has 15 residues. Germline V CDR1 and CDR2: SQVTM, ANQGSEA. General study points: The authors considered diversity estimates from one million T cells to be underestimates. CMV status of donors was unknown, possibly confounding expanded clonotype changes.

Details on this clonotype: No antigen is known for it. At one end, the junction sequence differs from germline, possibly due to a read error.

Combining a sample-barcoded 5' primer with a J-beta primer mix, a second PCR ran for roughly 7 to 12 cycles. TCRdb re-called the 5' RACE reads through MiXCR, storing one row per CDR3 protein. The data contain 700,000 to 900,000 distinct CDR3 sequences, approximately 55% of them singletons. V and J are TRBV29-1 and TRBJ1-1, with unresolved D. The sequenced sample was blood. The TCR originated in a man aged 80 or over in good health. The CDR3 sequence is CSVGGGKGANTGAFF. The CDR3 nucleotides read TGCAGCGTCGGCGGCGGCAAGGGTGCTAACACTGGAGCTTTCTTT.